Sequencing of this T cell receptor (beta chain) was carried out in a study of Ad26.COV2.S vaccination and SARS-CoV-2 variants. Study results and limitations: Spike-specific TCR breadth ran higher among vaccine recipients than placebo recipients. The study found similar non-spike TCR breadth in vaccine and placebo recipients. TCR breadth and depth analyses may have underestimated total T cell responses.

CDR1 is SGDLS, CDR2 YYNGEE, per germline. This CDR3 region has 16 residues. Trimming left V 2 bases short and J 4 bases short, with 18 bases between. Comment on this clone: What it binds is unknown.

The assay was immunoSEQ multiplex PCR, and TCRdb's table has in-frame clones only and misses some. The sample lists some 190,000 clones, around nine tenths occurring once. The chain joins TRBV9 to TRBJ1-2, with D maybe TRBD1 (5 bases). This clonotype was sampled from a human donor who had recovered from COVID-19. The specimen comprised peripheral blood, sampled after recovery from COVID-19. Here the CDR3 reads CASSVGGGAKSYGYTF. As DNA, the CDR3 is TGTGCCAGCAGCGTCGGTGGAGGGGCTAAGAGCTATGGCTACACCTTC.